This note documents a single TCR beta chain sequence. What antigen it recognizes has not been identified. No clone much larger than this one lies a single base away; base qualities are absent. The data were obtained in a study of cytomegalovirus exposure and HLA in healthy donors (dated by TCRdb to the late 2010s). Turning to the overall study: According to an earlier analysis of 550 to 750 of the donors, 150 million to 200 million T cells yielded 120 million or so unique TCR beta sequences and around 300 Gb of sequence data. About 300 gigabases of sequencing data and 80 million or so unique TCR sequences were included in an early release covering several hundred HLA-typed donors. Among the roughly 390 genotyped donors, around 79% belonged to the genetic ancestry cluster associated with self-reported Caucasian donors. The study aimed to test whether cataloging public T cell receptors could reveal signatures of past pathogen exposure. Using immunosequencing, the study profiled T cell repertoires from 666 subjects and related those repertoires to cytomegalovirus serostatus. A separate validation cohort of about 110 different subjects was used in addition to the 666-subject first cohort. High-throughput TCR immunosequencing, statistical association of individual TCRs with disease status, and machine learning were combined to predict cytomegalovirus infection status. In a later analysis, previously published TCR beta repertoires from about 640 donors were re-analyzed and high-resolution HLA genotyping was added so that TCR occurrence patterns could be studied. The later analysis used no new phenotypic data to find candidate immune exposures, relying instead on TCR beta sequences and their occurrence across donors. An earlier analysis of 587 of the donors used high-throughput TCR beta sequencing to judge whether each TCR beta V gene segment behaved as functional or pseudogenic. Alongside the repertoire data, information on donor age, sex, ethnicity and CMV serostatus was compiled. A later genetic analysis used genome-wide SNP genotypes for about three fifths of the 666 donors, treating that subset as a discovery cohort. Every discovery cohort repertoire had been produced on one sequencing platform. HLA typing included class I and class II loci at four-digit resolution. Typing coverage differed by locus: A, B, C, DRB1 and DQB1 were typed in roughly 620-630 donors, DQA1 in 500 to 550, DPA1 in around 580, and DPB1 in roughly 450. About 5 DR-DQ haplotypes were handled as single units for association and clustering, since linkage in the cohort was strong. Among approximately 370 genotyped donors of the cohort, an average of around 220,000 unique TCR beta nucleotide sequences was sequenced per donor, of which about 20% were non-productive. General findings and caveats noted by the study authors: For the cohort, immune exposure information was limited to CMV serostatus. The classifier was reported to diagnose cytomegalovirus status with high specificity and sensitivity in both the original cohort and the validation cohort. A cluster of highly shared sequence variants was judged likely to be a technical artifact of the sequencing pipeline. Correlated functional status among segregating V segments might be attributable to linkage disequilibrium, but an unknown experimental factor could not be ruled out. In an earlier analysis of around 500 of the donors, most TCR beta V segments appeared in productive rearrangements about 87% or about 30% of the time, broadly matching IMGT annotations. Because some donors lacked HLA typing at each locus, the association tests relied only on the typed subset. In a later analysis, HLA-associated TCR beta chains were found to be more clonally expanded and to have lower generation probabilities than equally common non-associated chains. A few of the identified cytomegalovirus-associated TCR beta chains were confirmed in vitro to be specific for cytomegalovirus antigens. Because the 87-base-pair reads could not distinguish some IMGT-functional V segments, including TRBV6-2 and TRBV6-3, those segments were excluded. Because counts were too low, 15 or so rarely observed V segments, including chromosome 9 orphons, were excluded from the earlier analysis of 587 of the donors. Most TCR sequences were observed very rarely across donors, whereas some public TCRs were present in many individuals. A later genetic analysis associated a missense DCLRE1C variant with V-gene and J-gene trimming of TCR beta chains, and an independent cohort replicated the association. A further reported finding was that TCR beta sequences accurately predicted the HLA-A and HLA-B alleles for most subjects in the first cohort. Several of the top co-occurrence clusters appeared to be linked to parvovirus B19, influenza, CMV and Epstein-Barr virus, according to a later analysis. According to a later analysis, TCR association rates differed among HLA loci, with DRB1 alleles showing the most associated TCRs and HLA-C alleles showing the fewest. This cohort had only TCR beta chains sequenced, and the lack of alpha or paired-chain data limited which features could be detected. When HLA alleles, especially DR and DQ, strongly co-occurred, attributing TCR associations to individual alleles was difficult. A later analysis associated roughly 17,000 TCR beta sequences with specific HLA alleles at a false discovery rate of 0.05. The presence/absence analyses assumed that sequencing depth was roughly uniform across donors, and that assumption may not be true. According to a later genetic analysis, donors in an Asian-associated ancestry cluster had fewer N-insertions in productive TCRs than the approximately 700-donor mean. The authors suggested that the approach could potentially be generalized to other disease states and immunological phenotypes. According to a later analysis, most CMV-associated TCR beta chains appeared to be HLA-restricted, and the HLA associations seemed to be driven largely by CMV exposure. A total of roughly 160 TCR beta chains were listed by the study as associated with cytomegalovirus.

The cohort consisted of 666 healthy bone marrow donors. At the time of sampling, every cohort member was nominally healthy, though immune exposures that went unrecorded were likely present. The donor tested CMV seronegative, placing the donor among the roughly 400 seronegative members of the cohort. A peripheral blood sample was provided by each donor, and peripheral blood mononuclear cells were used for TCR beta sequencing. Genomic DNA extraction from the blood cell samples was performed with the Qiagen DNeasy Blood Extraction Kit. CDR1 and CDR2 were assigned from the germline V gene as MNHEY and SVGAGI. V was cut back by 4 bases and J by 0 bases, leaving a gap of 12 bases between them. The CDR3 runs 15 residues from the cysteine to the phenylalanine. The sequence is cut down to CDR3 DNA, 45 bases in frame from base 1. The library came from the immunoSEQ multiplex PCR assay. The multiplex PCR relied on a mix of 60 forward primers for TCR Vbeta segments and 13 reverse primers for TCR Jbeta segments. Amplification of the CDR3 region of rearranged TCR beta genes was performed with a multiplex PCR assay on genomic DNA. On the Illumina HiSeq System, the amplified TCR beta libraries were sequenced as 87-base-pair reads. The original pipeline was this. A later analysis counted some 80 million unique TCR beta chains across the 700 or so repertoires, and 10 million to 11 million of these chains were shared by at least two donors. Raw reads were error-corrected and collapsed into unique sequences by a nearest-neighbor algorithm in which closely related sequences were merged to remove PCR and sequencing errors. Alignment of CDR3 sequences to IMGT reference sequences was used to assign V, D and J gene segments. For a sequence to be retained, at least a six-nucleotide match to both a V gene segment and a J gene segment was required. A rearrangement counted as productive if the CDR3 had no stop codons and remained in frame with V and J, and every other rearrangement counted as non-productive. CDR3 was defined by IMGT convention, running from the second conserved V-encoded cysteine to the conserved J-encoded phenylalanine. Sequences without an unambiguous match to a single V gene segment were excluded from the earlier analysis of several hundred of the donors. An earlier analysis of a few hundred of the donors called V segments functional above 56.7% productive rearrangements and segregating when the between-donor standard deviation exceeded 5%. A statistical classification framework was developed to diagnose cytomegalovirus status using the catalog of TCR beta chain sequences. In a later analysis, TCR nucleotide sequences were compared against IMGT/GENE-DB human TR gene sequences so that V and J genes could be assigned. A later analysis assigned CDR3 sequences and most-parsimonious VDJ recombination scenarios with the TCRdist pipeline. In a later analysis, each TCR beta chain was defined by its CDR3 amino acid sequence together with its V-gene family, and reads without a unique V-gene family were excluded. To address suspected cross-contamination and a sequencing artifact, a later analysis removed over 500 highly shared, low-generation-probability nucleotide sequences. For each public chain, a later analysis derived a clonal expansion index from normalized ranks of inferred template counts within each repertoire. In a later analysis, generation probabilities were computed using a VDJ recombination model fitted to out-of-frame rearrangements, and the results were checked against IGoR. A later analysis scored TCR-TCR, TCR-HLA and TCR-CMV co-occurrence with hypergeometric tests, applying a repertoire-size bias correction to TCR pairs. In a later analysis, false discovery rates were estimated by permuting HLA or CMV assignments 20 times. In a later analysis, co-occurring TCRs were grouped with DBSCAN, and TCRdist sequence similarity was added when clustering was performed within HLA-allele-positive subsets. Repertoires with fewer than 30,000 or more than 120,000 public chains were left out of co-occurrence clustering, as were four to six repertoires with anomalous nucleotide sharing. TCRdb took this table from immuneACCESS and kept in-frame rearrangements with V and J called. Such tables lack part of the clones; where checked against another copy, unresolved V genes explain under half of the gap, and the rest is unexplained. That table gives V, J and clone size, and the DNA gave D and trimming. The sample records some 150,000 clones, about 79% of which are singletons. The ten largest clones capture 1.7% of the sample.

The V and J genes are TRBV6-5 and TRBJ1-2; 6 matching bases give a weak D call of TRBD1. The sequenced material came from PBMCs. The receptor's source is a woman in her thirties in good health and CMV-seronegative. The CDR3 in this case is CASSWNRDANYGYTF. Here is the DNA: TGTGCCAGCAGTTGGAACAGGGATGCTAACTATGGCTACACCTTC.